Shown below are 30 T cell receptor beta chains from a single sample sequenced in a study of tumor-infiltrating lymphocytes in primary liver carcinoma. Between about 20 and 30 mg of unsorted bulk tissue served as the source from which RNA and DNA were co-extracted. With approximately 470 ng total RNA as template and a constant-region primer, TCR beta cDNA was made. Sequencing libraries for TCR beta derived from three nested multiplex PCR rounds that used slightly modified ARM-PCR. Forward primers for TRBV1-TRBV30 and a C-beta reverse primer served the first two PCR rounds, at around 9 cycles each. TCRdb reprocessed the multiplex PCR reads via MiXCR and lists one record per CDR3 protein. The top ten clones hold roughly 35% of a sample with around 25,000 distinct CDR3 sequences, more than 70% of them seen once. Sequenced: liver tumor tissue from sampling region 5. Subset denoted: tumor region T5, tumor centre. The receptors here all came from a woman aged 25 to 39 with primary liver carcinoma and hepatitis B virus infection.

As regards this clonotype: Lacking the conserved final phenylalanine or tryptophan, this CDR3 likely reflects a read error. The DNA is omitted, as the CDR3 cannot be located on it reliably, and the CDR3 follows TCRdb's listing. The chain is built from TRBV11-2 and TRBJ2-5. The CDR3 sequence runs 12 residues, both termini included. The germline V gene has CDR1 SGHAT and CDR2 FQNNGV. The CDR3 spells CANSLGLETQYY.

Details on this clonotype: Sequence at one end of the junction differs from germline and may be a read error. The chain joins TRBV7-3 to TRBJ2-2, with 7 bases aligning to TRBD1. The CDR3 runs 17 residues. Germline lookup yields CDR1 SGHTA and CDR2 FQGTGA. In nucleotides, the CDR3 is TGTGTCAGCAACTTATCCCCGGCAGGGGGAAGCACCGGGGAGCTGTTTTTT. It is translated as CVSNLSPAGGSTGELFF.

The CDR3 coding sequence is TGTGCCATCACCCGCAGGGGGCGCTGGGACTATGGCTACACCTTC. It encodes CAITRRGRWDYGYTF. J is TRBJ1-2 and V is TRBV11-2, with TRBD1 matching 8 bases. V trimming: 10 bases; J trimming: 3 bases; junction bases outside the gene matches: 13. The V gene's germline CDR1 is SGHAT and CDR2 FQNNGV. The CDR3 runs to 15 residues.

A remark on this clonotype: A junction boundary mismatches the germline segment, possibly from a read error. The chain combines TRBV5-6 with TRBJ2-2, with D perhaps matching TRBD2 (5 bases). Germline loops: CDR1 SGHDT, CDR2 YYEEEE. The length of the CDR3 is 15 residues. The CDR3 DNA sequence: TGTGCCAGCAGCTTGGCACCCAGAGTTATCGGGGAGTTGTTGTTT. Translation gives CASSLAPRVIGELLF.

This sequence joins TRBV28 and TRBJ2-7, with D perhaps TRBD1 (6 bases). Germline V lookup: CDR1 MDHEN, CDR2 SYDVKM. The CDR3 spans 16 residues. Trimming stripped 3 bases from V and 6 bases from J, with 21 bases between. CDR3 sequence reads: CASSFLGQVGAGEQYF. For the CDR3, the DNA is TGTGCCAGCAGTTTTTTGGGACAAGTGGGAGCTGGCGAGCAGTACTTC.

This clonotype showed up just a few times. The chain links TRBV11-2 to TRBJ2-7; D is unresolved. Germline V CDR1 and CDR2: SGHAT, FQNNGV. This CDR3 comprises 14 residues. The V end lost 1 base, the J end lost 2 bases, and 9 bases lay between the germline ends. CDR3 protein: CASSLAVRTYEQYF. The CDR3 DNA reads TGTGCCAGCAGCTTAGCCGTGAGGACCTACGAGCAGTACTTC.

Points on this clonotype: A read error may produce the germline difference seen at one junction end. J is TRBJ1-1 and V is TRBV7-9; D is unresolved. Germline V gene data show CDR1 as SEHNR and CDR2 as FQNEAQ (reference sequence). The CDR3 loop spans 12 amino acids. For the CDR3, the DNA is TGTGCCAGCGGTACTTCGAACACTGACGCTTTATTT. This encodes CASGTSNTDALF.

Concerning this clonotype: The junction departs from germline at one end; a sequencing error may be responsible. V is TRBV11-3 and J is TRBJ1-6; no firm D call. The CDR3 extends over 15 amino acids. Looked up from germline, CDR1 is SGHNT and CDR2 is YENEEA. The CDR3 DNA reads TGTGCCAGCAGCTTTAAGTGGAAGTATAATTTACCCCTCCACTTT. Protein product: CASSFKWKYNLPLHF.

On this clonotype itself: The CDR3 ends on some other residue instead of the conserved phenylalanine or tryptophan, so this is likely a read error. This chain uses TRBV29-1 with TRBJ1-1; 7 bases agree with TRBD1. This CDR3 spans 12 amino acids. Germline CDR1 is SQVTM and CDR2 is ANQGSEA. V lost 6 bases to trimming and J lost 8 bases; unmatched junction nucleotides: 9. Here the CDR3 DNA reads TGCAGCGTCGAGACAGGGAGCGCCGAAGCTTTCCTT. Protein sequence: CSVETGSAEAFL.

About this clonotype itself: The junction shows a germline mismatch at one end, possibly a read error. The chain uses TRBV11-2 and TRBJ2-5, with a weak D call TRBD1 (5 bases). The CDR3 runs 17 residues. CDR1 is SGHAT and CDR2 is FQNNGV in the germline V gene. CDR3: CASSPPEQVVGKETQYF. CDR3 sequence (DNA): TGTGCCAGCAGCCCCCCTGAACAGGTAGTTGGGAAAGAGACCCAGTATTTC.

With regard to this clonotype: Sequence at one end of the junction differs from germline and may be a read error. The chain combines TRBV11-2 with TRBJ2-1; possible D gene TRBD2, 6 bases. In germline, CDR1 is SGHAT, CDR2 FQNNGV. The CDR3 sequence is 16 residues long. CDR3 sequence: CASSLSLDGSYNERLF. CDR3 DNA sequence: TGTGCCAGCAGCTTAAGTCTGGACGGGAGCTACAATGAGCGGCTCTTC.

Comment on this clonotype: The junction does not match germline at one end; this may be a read error. The rearrangement links TRBV4-2 to TRBJ1-2, with D maybe TRBD1 (5 bases). The CDR3 covers 15 residues. The V gene's germline CDR1 is LGHNA and CDR2 YNFKEQ. The CDR3 DNA is TGTGCCAGCGGCCAAGATGCGGGACGCGGGCGTGGCTACACATTC. Protein: CASGQDAGRGRGYTF.

The chain is built from TRBV11-2 and TRBJ1-3; D unresolved. The CDR3 length is 11 residues. CDR1 is SGHAT and CDR2 is FQNNGV in the germline V gene. Trimming left V 7 bases short and J 12 bases short, with 13 bases between. As DNA, the CDR3 is TGTGCCAGCAACTTGGGAAACTACATATATTTT. This gives the protein CASNLGNYIYF.

V and J are TRBV6-6 and TRBJ2-7; 8 positions agree with TRBD1. With 7 bases clipped from V and 4 bases from J, the junction kept 6 bases outside the gene matches. This CDR3 is 13 amino acids long. Germline assignment: CDR1 MNHNY and CDR2 SVGAGI (reference sequence). This CDR3 is CASNMDRDYEQYF. In DNA, the CDR3 is TGTGCCAGCAATATGGACAGGGATTACGAGCAGTACTTC.

On this clonotype: The CDR3 does not close with the conserved phenylalanine or tryptophan, likely indicating a read error. This chain connects TRBV7-8 to TRBJ2-2; 8 nucleotides line up with TRBD2. CDR1 and CDR2 from the germline V gene are SGHVS and FQNEAQ. This CDR3 is built from 15 residues. CDR3 DNA sequence: TGTGCTAGTAGGAGGGCGGGAGGAGTCACCGGGGAGCTGTTTATT. Protein: CASRRAGGVTGELFI.

On this clonotype itself: As the CDR3 is not closed by the conserved phenylalanine or tryptophan, this likely results from a read error. The limits of the CDR3 on the DNA are not certain, so only TCRdb's listed CDR3 is given. The rearrangement joins TRBV4-1 to TRBJ2-7; TRBD2, the table's D call, lacks a check against the DNA. Including both end residues, the CDR3 is 15 amino acids long. Germline-derived CDR1 and CDR2 are MGHRA and YSYEKL. The CDR3 sequence is CASNPVGGEVNEQYY.

This clonotype is deemed medium-sized (0.01 to 0.1%). This chain connects TRBV4-1 to TRBJ1-1, with 7 bases aligning to TRBD1. Unmatched junction bases numbered 10, after V lost 1 base and J lost 5 bases. This CDR3 has 16 amino acids. The germline gives CDR1 MGHRA, CDR2 YSYEKL. The CDR3: CASSQVLDRERTEAFF. The CDR3 region has the DNA TGCGCCAGCAGCCAAGTTCTTGACAGGGAGCGAACTGAAGCTTTCTTT.

A word on this clonotype: The junction departs from the called germline gene at one end, perhaps through a read error. This rearrangement joins TRBV4-1 to TRBJ2-1; 8 nucleotides agree with TRBD2. The CDR3 is 17 amino acids. Germline loops: CDR1 MGHRA, CDR2 YSYEKL. The CDR3 DNA follows: TGCGCCAGCAACCAAGGGTCGACTAGCGCCCCCTACAATGGGCAGTTCTTC. The encoded protein is CASNQGSTSAPYNGQFF.

Of note for this clonotype: The junction shows a germline mismatch at one end, possibly a read error. The chain joins TRBV6-5 to TRBJ2-6; TRBD1 might be the D (5 bases). The CDR3 extends over 16 amino acids. The germline V gene encodes CDR1 MNHEY and CDR2 SVGAGI. CDR3 sequence: CASSCLGSSGANILTF. CDR3 nucleotide sequence: TGTGCCAGCAGTTGCTTAGGCAGCTCTGGGGCCAACATCCTGACTTTC.

This clonotype was counted ten times or more. The chain links TRBV28 to TRBJ2-3; 13 nucleotides match TRBD2. The CDR3 is 17 residues long. The V gene's germline CDR1 is MDHEN and CDR2 SYDVKM. With 5 bases clipped from V and 0 bases from J, the junction kept 5 bases outside the gene matches. The CDR3, as DNA: TGTGCCAGCAGTCCCGAGACTAGCGGGAGGAGCACAGATACGCAGTATTTT. It codes for CASSPETSGRSTDTQYF.

On this clonotype itself: One end of the junction fails to match germline, which may point to a read error. The genes are TRBV6-2 or TRBV6-3 and TRBJ1-5, with D possibly being TRBD1 (6 bases). Germline values: CDR1 MNHEY, CDR2 SVGEGT. This CDR3 is 18 amino acids long. The CDR3 nucleotides read TGTGCCATCAGTTACCCAGGACAGAGGAATCCGGGCAATCAGCCCCAGCATTTT. It specifies CAISYPGQRNPGNQPQHF.

To note about this clonotype: The junction differs from germline at one of its ends, possibly a read error. V usage is TRBV11-2 and J usage is TRBJ2-1; the D is unclear. Germline lookup yields CDR1 SGHAT and CDR2 FQNNGV. The CDR3 runs 14 residues. CDR3 residues: CASSSFYGFNEQLF. The CDR3 region has the DNA TGTGCCAGCAGTTCTTTTTATGGGTTCAATGAGCAGTTATTC.

By share of the sample, this clonotype is medium-sized. J is TRBJ2-7 and V is TRBV10-3, with D uncertain. The germline CDR1 and CDR2 sequences are ENHRY and SYGVKD. CDR3 length equals 11 residues. V lost 2 bases and J 4 bases, leaving 3 bases between the germline ends. The CDR3 is CAISEAYEQYF. For the CDR3, the DNA is TGTGCCATCAGTGAGGCTTACGAGCAGTACTTC.

As concerns this clonotype: At one of its ends the junction is not consistent with the germline gene, which may arise from a read error. The chain joins TRBV5-5 to TRBJ2-7; possibly TRBD1 for D (6 bases). Germline CDR1 SGHKS, CDR2 YYEKEE (reference sequence). This CDR3 region has 16 residues. As DNA, the CDR3 is TGTGCCAGCAGCACTACCTACCGACAGGTTCCCTACGATCAGTACTTC. Its translation is CASSTTYRQVPYDQYF.

In regard to this clonotype: The final CDR3 position lacks the conserved phenylalanine or tryptophan, pointing to a likely read error. It is unclear where the CDR3 begins or ends on the DNA, so no DNA is shown, and the CDR3 is as TCRdb lists it. This chain uses TRBV29-1 with TRBJ1-1; the table calls TRBD1, which could not be checked here. The CDR3 has 12 amino acids, counting both end residues. CDR1 is SQVTM and CDR2 is ANQGSEA in the germline V gene. The chain's CDR3 is CSAETGSAEALL.

This clonotype has a count of ten or more. The chain has TRBV28 and TRBJ2-1; 7 nucleotides match TRBD1. V was clipped by 5 bases and J by 0 bases; unmatched bases: 4. This CDR3 has 15 amino acids. The germline CDR1 and CDR2 sequences are MDHEN and SYDVKM. The chain's CDR3 is CASSRTGSSYNEQFF. The CDR3 DNA follows: TGTGCCAGCAGTCGGACAGGTAGCTCCTACAATGAGCAGTTCTTC.

About this clonotype: One end of the junction does not line up with germline, which may come from a read error. The CDR3 nucleotides read TGTGCCAGCAGTACTCCACAGACTGAAGCTTTATTT. This encodes CASSTPQTEALF. The chain joins TRBV6-5 to TRBJ1-1; D remains ambiguous. Germline V lookup: CDR1 MNHEY, CDR2 SVGAGI. This CDR3 has 12 residues.

Of note for this clonotype: At one of its ends the junction is not consistent with the germline gene, which may arise from a read error. The V call is TRBV11-3, the J call TRBJ2-3; D may be TRBD2 (5 bases). Germline CDR1 SGHNT, CDR2 YENEEA. The CDR3 totals 16 residues. The CDR3 DNA is TGTGCCAGCAGCTCCGGGTGCGGGCGAGGCATAGATACGCAGTGTTTT. Translation gives CASSSGCGRGIDTQCF.

Turning to this clonotype: One junction end disagrees with the germline gene, perhaps due to a read error. The CDR3 DNA reads TGTGCCACGTCTAATTGGGATGAGCAATTCTTC. As protein: CATSNWDEQFF. The chain recombines TRBV19 with TRBJ2-1; D remains unclear. The CDR3 sequence is 11 residues long. Germline V gene lookup returns CDR1 LNHDA and CDR2 SQIVND (reference sequence).

With respect to this clonotype: Germline is not matched at one junction end, which may reflect a read error. The rearrangement uses TRBV6-6 and TRBJ2-1, with 7 nucleotides matching TRBD2. CDR3 length: 19 residues. The germline V gene has CDR1 MNHNY and CDR2 SVGAGI (reference sequence). The DNA for the CDR3 is TGTGCCAGCAGTGGGTCCTGGGGGGGGGAGAATGTATTCTACAATGAGCAGTTTTTC. It specifies CASSGSWGGENVFYNEQFF.